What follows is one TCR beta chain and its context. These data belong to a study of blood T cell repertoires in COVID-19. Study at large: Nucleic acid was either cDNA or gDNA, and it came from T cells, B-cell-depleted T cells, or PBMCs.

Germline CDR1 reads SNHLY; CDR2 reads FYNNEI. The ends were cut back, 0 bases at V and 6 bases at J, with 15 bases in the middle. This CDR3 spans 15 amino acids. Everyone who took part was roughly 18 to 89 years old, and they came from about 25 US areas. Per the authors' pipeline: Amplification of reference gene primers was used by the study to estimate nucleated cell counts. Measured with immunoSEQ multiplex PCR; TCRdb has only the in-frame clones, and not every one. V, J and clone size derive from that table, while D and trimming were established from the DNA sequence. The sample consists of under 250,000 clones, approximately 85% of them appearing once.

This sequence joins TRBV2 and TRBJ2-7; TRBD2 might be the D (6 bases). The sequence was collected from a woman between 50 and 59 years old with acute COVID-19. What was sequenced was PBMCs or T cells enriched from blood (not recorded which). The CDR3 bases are TGTGCCAGCAGTGAAGCGCACGTCGGGGGTATCGAGCAGTACTTC. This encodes CASSEAHVGGIEQYF.